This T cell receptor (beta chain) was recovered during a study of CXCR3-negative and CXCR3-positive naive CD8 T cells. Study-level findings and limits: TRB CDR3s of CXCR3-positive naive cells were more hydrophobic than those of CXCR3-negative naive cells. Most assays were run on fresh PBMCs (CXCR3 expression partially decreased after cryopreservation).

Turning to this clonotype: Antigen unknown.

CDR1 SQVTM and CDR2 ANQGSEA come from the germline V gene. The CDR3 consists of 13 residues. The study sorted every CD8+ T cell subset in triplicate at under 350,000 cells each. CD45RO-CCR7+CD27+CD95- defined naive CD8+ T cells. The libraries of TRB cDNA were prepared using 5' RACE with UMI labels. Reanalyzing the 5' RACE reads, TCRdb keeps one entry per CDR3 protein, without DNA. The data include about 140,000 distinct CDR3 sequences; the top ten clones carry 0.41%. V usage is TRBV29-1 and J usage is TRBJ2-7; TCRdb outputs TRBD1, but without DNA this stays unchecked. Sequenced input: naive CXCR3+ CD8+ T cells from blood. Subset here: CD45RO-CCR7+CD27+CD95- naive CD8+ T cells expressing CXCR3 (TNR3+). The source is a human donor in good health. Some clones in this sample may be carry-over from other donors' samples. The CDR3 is CSVEVVGANEQYF.